A selection of T cell receptor beta chains follows, all from one sample in a study of regulatory T cells in long-lasting Graves disease. TCRdb recomputed calls from the multiplex PCR reads with MiXCR, one row per CDR3 protein. The data show about 620,000 distinct CDR3 sequences, 16% seen once. These data also featured in a second study, about T cells in Graves' hyperthyroidism and ophthalmopathy.

The specimen was peripheral blood mononuclear cells (PBMCs), collected at new diagnosis, from a patient treated with antithyroid drugs. The receptors were gathered from a woman under 40 with Graves disease. Each CDR3 is given with its conserved first and last residue. D genes are given only for firm matches. Rows may omit the clone size; those that give it use once, few, many or a size class.

abundance,j_gene,d_gene,v_gene,CDR3aa,CDR3nt
-,TRBJ2-1,TRBD2,TRBV12-3/TRBV12-4,CASSQVAGGAYNEQFF,TGTGCCAGCAGTCAAGTAGCGGGAGGGGCATACAATGAGCAGTTCTTC
many,TRBJ1-1,-,TRBV24-1,CATSEGTREAFF,TGTGCCACCAGTGAGGGGACACGTGAAGCTTTCTTT
many,TRBJ2-3,TRBD2,TRBV27,CASSFTSALRTDTQYF,TGTGCCAGCAGTTTTACTAGCGCCCTGAGAACAGATACGCAGTATTTT
-,TRBJ2-7,-,TRBV13,CASSRNPTGLKQYF,TGTGCCAGCAGCCGGAACCCAACAGGGTTAAAGCAGTACTTC
-,TRBJ2-3,TRBD2,TRBV28,CASSFSSTRGLAESSDTQYF,TGTGCCAGCAGTTTTTCATCCACTCGTGGACTAGCGGAGAGCTCAGATACGCAGTATTTT
-,TRBJ2-7,-,TRBV6-2/TRBV6-3,CASSYQARGASSYEQYF,TGTGCCAGCAGTTACCAAGCACGGGGGGCAAGCTCCTACGAGCAGTACTTC
many,TRBJ2-1,-,TRBV11-1,CASSFPAGWAREGEQFF,TGTGCCAGCAGCTTCCCCGCCGGCTGGGCTAGAGAAGGGGAGCAGTTCTTC
-,TRBJ2-3,TRBD2,TRBV4-1,CASSHILRERVVGTDTQYF,TGCGCCAGCAGCCATATCTTGCGGGAGCGGGTGGTGGGCACAGATACGCAGTATTTT
-,TRBJ2-7,TRBD2,TRBV2,CASGRAGYEQYF,TGTGCCAGCGGGAGGGCCGGTTACGAGCAGTACTTC
-,TRBJ2-2,TRBD2,TRBV9,CASSVGEGLAGIGELFF,TGTGCCAGCAGCGTTGGGGAGGGACTAGCGGGAATCGGGGAGCTGTTTTTT